The 9 T cell receptor beta chains reported below all come from one sample, sequenced in a study of memory CD4+ T cells and cytomegalovirus serostatus. Single viable CD3+CD4+CD8-CD45RO+ cells were sorted as the memory CD4+ T cells. The repertoire was sequenced with immunoSEQ multiplex PCR; TCRdb's copy has only in-frame clones and lacks some. The sample has about 41,000 clones, about 76% seen once. The sequencing sample was made of memory CD4+ T cells from blood. The receptors were sampled from an adult in good health and CMV-seronegative.

A word on this clone: Other nucleotide sequences from this sample produce the same CDR3. The rearrangement links TRBV7-3 to TRBJ1-1; D perhaps matches TRBD1 (5 bases). The CDR3 length is 14 residues. V was clipped by 5 bases and J by 0 bases, with 10 bases between them. From germline, CDR1 is SGHTA and CDR2 FQGTGA. The CDR3 is CASSPGTVNTEAFF. In DNA, the CDR3 is TGTGCCAGCAGCCCCGGGACGGTGAACACTGAAGCTTTCTTT.

The chain has TRBV5-1 and TRBJ2-3; D could derive from TRBD1 or TRBD2 (5 bases each). Per the germline V gene, CDR1 is SGHRS and CDR2 is YFSETQ. V dropped 3 bases and J dropped 5 bases, with 16 bases sitting between them. The CDR3 totals 15 residues. CDR3 in DNA: TGCGCCAGCAGCTCAGCGGCGCAGGGCGGAGATACGCAGTATTTT. Encoded protein: CASSSAAQGGDTQYF.

This clone turned up a few times. This chain joins TRBV5-4 and TRBJ2-2, with D unclear. Germline V gene sequence: CDR1 SGHNT, CDR2 YYREEE (reference sequence). There are 16 residues in the CDR3. V was clipped by 0 bases and J by 1 base, with 10 bases between them. This CDR3 reads CASSLGRSKNTGELFF. In DNA form, the CDR3 reads TGTGCCAGCAGCTTGGGGCGCTCAAAGAACACCGGGGAGCTGTTTTTT.

The rearrangement uses TRBV11-2 and TRBJ2-5; TRBD2 matches 13 bases. The trim removed 2 bases at V and 5 bases at J, leaving 5 bases unmatched. Germline values: CDR1 SGHAT, CDR2 FQNNGV. This CDR3 has 16 residues. The CDR3 sequence: CASSLILAGGRETQYF. The CDR3 nucleotides are TGTGCCAGCAGCTTAATACTAGCGGGGGGGCGGGAGACCCAGTACTTC.

The chain combines TRBV10-3 with TRBJ1-4, with a tentative D call TRBD1 (6 bases). The CDR3 loop spans 12 amino acids. The V end lost 8 bases, the J end lost 8 bases, and 12 bases lay between the germline ends. In germline, CDR1 is ENHRY, CDR2 SYGVKD. CDR3 sequence reads: CAIGGQKEKLFF. As DNA, the CDR3 is TGTGCCATCGGAGGACAGAAAGAAAAACTGTTTTTT.

This chain joins TRBV7-9 and TRBJ2-1; 10 bases agree with TRBD1. The CDR3 is made up of 15 amino acids. CDR1 SEHNR and CDR2 FQNEAQ come from the germline V gene (reference sequence). V was pared by 5 bases and J by 4 bases, with 5 bases of the junction left unmatched. The CDR3 nucleotides are TGTGCCAGCAGCGCGCCGGGACAGGGGTACAATGAGCAGTTCTTC. Its protein is CASSAPGQGYNEQFF.

The chain is built from TRBV7-9 and TRBJ2-5; D possibly uses TRBD1 or TRBD2 (5 bases each). The CDR3 sequence is 12 residues long. V lost 7 bases, J lost 7 bases, and 13 bases lay in between. Germline V gene lookup returns CDR1 SEHNR and CDR2 FQNEAQ (reference sequence). The chain's CDR3 is CASKRGGGTQYF. DNA for the CDR3: TGTGCCAGCAAACGAGGTGGGGGGACCCAGTACTTC. The full variable domain, in which reference TRBV7-9 and TRBJ2-5 provide the parts outside the CDR3, is DTGVSQNPRHKITKRGQNVTFRCDPISEHNRLYWYRQTLGQGPEFLTYFQNEAQLEKSRLLSDRFSAERPKGSFSTLEIQRTEQGDSAMYLCASKRGGGTQYFGPGTRLLVL.

The rearrangement joins TRBV6-1 to TRBJ1-2, with D perhaps TRBD1 (5 bases). CDR1 and CDR2 (germline): MNHNS, SASEGT. With 9 bases removed from V and 4 bases from J, the gap between germline ends came to 18 bases. The CDR3 has 14 residues. CDR3 coding DNA: TGTGCCAGTCTGGGGACTGCTGTCGCCTATGGCTACACCTTC. Its translation: CASLGTAVAYGYTF.

The chain links TRBV12-5 to TRBJ2-3, with D hard to call. The ends were cut back, 3 bases at V and 4 bases at J, with 8 bases in the middle. Germline CDR1 reads LGHNT; CDR2 reads FRNRAP. The CDR3 has 13 residues. CDR3 in amino acids: CASGFLDPDTQYF. CDR3 DNA: TGTGCTAGTGGTTTCCTCGACCCAGATACGCAGTATTTT.